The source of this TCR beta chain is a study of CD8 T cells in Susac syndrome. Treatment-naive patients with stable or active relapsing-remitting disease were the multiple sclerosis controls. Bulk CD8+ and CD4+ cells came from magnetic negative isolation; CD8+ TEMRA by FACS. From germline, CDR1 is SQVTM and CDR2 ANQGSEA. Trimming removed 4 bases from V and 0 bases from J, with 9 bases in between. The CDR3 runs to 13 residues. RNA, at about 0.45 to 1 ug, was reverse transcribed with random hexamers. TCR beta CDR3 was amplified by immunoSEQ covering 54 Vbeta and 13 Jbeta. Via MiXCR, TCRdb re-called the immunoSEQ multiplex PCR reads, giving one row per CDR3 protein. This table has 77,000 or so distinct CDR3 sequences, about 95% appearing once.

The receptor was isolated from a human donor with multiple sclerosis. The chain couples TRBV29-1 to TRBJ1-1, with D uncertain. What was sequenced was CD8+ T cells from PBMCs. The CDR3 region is CSVVTDLNTEAFF. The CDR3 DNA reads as TGCAGCGTTGTAACAGATTTGAACACTGAAGCTTTCTTT. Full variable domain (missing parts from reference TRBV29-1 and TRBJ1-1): SAVISQKPSRDICQRGTSLTIQCQVDSQVTMMFWYRQQPGQSLTLIATANQGSEATYESGFVIDKFPISRPNLTFSTLTVSNMSPEDSSIYLCSVVTDLNTEAFFGQGTRLTVV.